These 27 T cell receptor beta chains were all obtained from the same sample, sequenced in a study of blood T cell repertoires in COVID-19. Clones were read by immunoSEQ multiplex PCR, and TCRdb kept only the in-frame ones, dropping some. The data contain about 440,000 clones, around nine tenths of them seen just once; the ten biggest clones take up 4% to 5.5%. Sequenced sample: peripheral blood. The receptors come from a woman in her 30s with acute or convalescent COVID-19.

V and J are TRBV4-1 and TRBJ2-2; TRBD2 aligns across 8 bases. This CDR3 region has 16 residues. With V trimmed by 4 bases and J by 1 base, 5 bases remained unmatched. Germline V CDR1 and CDR2: MGHRA, YSYEKL. The CDR3, as DNA: TGCGCCAGCAGCCCCCTTAGCGGGGTGAACACCGGGGAGCTGTTTTTT. Its protein is CASSPLSGVNTGELFF.

This chain connects TRBV19 to TRBJ1-2; the D is unclear. This CDR3 contains 11 residues. Trimming stripped 3 bases from V and 8 bases from J, with 7 bases between. Germline CDR1 is LNHDA and CDR2 is SQIVND (reference sequence). CDR3 in amino acids: CASSMGLGYTF. CDR3 sequence (DNA): TGTGCCAGTAGTATGGGCCTGGGCTACACCTTC.

This sequence joins TRBV5-1 and TRBJ2-5, with 9 positions matching TRBD1. V dropped 4 bases and J dropped 9; count of bases not matched to a gene: 10. This CDR3 has 14 amino acids. Germline CDR1 and CDR2: SGHRS and YFSETQ. The CDR3 DNA follows: TGCGCCAGCAGCCTATCCGGGACAGGGAGGTCCCAGTACTTC. Amino acids: CASSLSGTGRSQYF.

The chain recombines TRBV21-1 with TRBJ2-1; TRBD1 was called by the table and not checked on the DNA. TRBV21-1 is described as a pseudogene. This CDR3 is built from 13 residues. CDR3 coding DNA: TGTGCCAGCACCAGGGGTAAGCCCAATGAGCAGTTCTTC. Protein product: CASTRGKPNEQFF.

The V and J genes are TRBV2 and TRBJ2-3; TRBD2 matches at 7 bases. This CDR3 has 14 residues. Germline loops: CDR1 SNHLY, CDR2 FYNNEI. J was trimmed by 11 bases and V by 5 bases; bases with no gene match: 13. The CDR3 DNA follows: TGTGCCAGCAGTAACCCGGGACTATCGGGGGGGCAGTATTTT. Residues: CASSNPGLSGGQYF.

This clone has a handful of counts. This chain connects TRBV7-3 to TRBJ1-5; 12 nucleotides line up with TRBD1. Germline V gene sequence: CDR1 SGHTA, CDR2 FQGTGA. The junction had 20 bases not matched to a gene; V was cut back by 5 bases and J by 0 bases. This CDR3 has 22 residues. The CDR3 DNA follows: TGTGCCAGCAGCCCGAGAAGGACCGGGACAGGGGGCACACTGTGTAGCAATCAGCCCCAGCATTTT. Protein sequence: CASSPRRTGTGGTLCSNQPQHF.

The J gene is TRBJ2-1, the V gene TRBV7-3; TRBD1 agrees at 8 bases. Germline V gene sequence: CDR1 SGHTA, CDR2 FQGTGA. There are 16 residues in the CDR3. V shed 0 bases, J shed 3 bases, and the junction held 4 bases outside the gene matches. As DNA, the CDR3 is TGTGCCAGCAGCTTAACTCTTGGACAGGGCTACAATGAGCAGTTCTTC. The encoded protein is CASSLTLGQGYNEQFF.

The gene calls are TRBV6-1 and TRBJ2-7; D is unclear. With 6 bases removed from V and 2 bases from J, the gap between germline ends came to 11 bases. The CDR3 sequence is 13 residues long. The V gene's germline CDR1 is MNHNS and CDR2 SASEGT. The CDR3 DNA reads TGTGCCAGCAGAGCTAACAGCCCCTACGAGCAGTACTTC. Translating gives CASRANSPYEQYF.

The J gene is TRBJ2-5, the V gene TRBV4-1; weak D call: TRBD1 (6 bases). Trimming stripped 5 bases from V and 1 base from J, with 11 bases between. The length of the CDR3 is 14 residues. Germline-derived CDR1 and CDR2 are MGHRA and YSYEKL. The CDR3 sequence: CASSFPGAQETQYF. CDR3 nucleotide sequence: TGCGCCAGCAGCTTCCCAGGGGCCCAAGAGACCCAGTACTTC.

V usage is TRBV7-9 and J usage is TRBJ1-2; no reliable D call. V lost 5 bases and J lost 4, with 14 bases in between. This CDR3 contains 14 residues. Germline-derived CDR1 and CDR2 are SEHNR and FQNEAQ (reference sequence). CDR3: CASSPRETSYGYTF. The DNA of the CDR3 is TGTGCCAGCAGCCCCCGGGAGACTAGCTATGGCTACACCTTC.

This chain connects TRBV10-2 to TRBJ1-2; no clear D gene. Germline assignment: CDR1 WSHSY and CDR2 SAAADI. This CDR3 is 14 amino acids long. Trimming pared 2 bases from V and 8 bases from J, leaving 15 bases between. The CDR3 here is CASSEIGVPRGYTF. In nucleotides, the CDR3 is TGCGCCAGCAGTGAGATAGGTGTGCCCAGGGGCTACACCTTC.

This clone was detected a few times. The J gene is TRBJ1-6, the V gene TRBV4-2; 9 bases line up with TRBD1. Germline assignment: CDR1 LGHNA and CDR2 YNFKEQ. V was clipped by 0 bases and J by 6 bases; unmatched bases: 6. The CDR3 spans 17 residues. The CDR3 sequence: CASSQEHRGQGNSPLHF. The CDR3 region has the DNA TGTGCCAGCAGCCAAGAGCACAGGGGGCAGGGTAATTCACCCCTCCACTTT.

This clone occurred once. The chain couples TRBV24-1 to TRBJ2-1, with TRBD2 as a possible D gene (5 bases). This CDR3 comprises 15 residues. Per the germline V gene, CDR1 is KGHDR and CDR2 is SFDVKD. Trimming cost V 5 bases and J 6 bases, with 16 bases left between them. The CDR3 region is CATSGLGEGSNEQFF. The CDR3 region has the DNA TGTGCCACCAGTGGATTGGGCGAGGGATCCAATGAGCAGTTCTTC.

The V call is TRBV5-1, the J call TRBJ2-7; 8 nucleotides line up with TRBD1. There are 15 residues in the CDR3. After removal of 4 bases from V and 0 bases from J, the junction contained 6 bases not matched to a gene. The germline CDR1 and CDR2 sequences are SGHRS and YFSETQ. Here the CDR3 DNA reads TGCGCCAGCAGCATCGGGACAGGTAACTCCTACGAGCAGTACTTC. Amino acid sequence: CASSIGTGNSYEQYF.

The chain couples TRBV24-1 to TRBJ2-7, with D possibly TRBD1 on 6 matching bases. The CDR3 extends over 14 amino acids. The ends were cut back, 3 bases at V and 3 bases at J, with 11 bases in the middle. CDR1 is KGHDR and CDR2 is SFDVKD in the germline V gene. The CDR3 loop reads CATSDRTVGYEQYF. The CDR3, as DNA: TGTGCCACCAGTGATCGGACAGTGGGCTACGAGCAGTACTTC.

The genes are TRBV18 and TRBJ2-7; the D is unclear. V was cut by 6 bases and J by 2 bases, with 14 bases left in between. The germline CDR1 and CDR2 sequences are KGHSH and LQKENI. The CDR3 is made up of 14 amino acids. CDR3 nucleotides: TGTGCCAGCTCCCCTGTACCGGAGACCTACGAGCAGTACTTC. Its protein is CASSPVPETYEQYF.

The chain couples TRBV4-2 to TRBJ2-1; D is ambiguous. From germline, CDR1 is LGHNA and CDR2 YNFKEQ. The CDR3 spans 15 residues. Trimming removed 0 bases from V and 0 bases from J, with 6 bases in between. The CDR3: CASSQEISSYNEQFF. DNA of the CDR3: TGTGCCAGCAGCCAAGAAATTAGCTCCTACAATGAGCAGTTCTTC.

The V gene is TRBV30, the J gene TRBJ2-1; 12 bases agree with TRBD2. Unmatched junction bases numbered 5, after V lost 4 bases and J lost 4 bases. The germline gives CDR1 GTSNPN, CDR2 SVGIG (reference sequence). The CDR3 extends over 15 amino acids. The DNA of the CDR3 is TGTGCCTGGAAGACTAGCGGGGGTGGTTACAATGAGCAGTTCTTC. Translation: CAWKTSGGGYNEQFF.

The chain couples TRBV13 to TRBJ2-3; the match to TRBD2 covers 14 bases. This CDR3 has 18 residues. Unmatched junction bases numbered 4, after V lost 0 bases and J lost 2 bases. The germline gives CDR1 PRHDT, CDR2 FYEKMQ (reference sequence). The CDR3 region is CASSLGTSGGAVTDTQYF. DNA for the CDR3: TGTGCCAGCAGCTTAGGGACTAGCGGGGGGGCCGTCACAGATACGCAGTATTTT.

The chain has TRBV7-9 and TRBJ2-5; 10 nucleotides match TRBD1. The CDR3 extends over 17 amino acids. V gave up 2 bases and J gave up 5 bases; unmatched junction bases: 11. The germline V gene has CDR1 SEHNR and CDR2 FQNEAQ (reference sequence). The CDR3 region is CASSLRSSTGGRETQYF. CDR3 DNA: TGTGCCAGCAGCTTAAGGTCGTCGACAGGGGGCCGGGAGACCCAGTACTTC.

The genes are TRBV3-1 (or the pseudogene TRBV3-2) and TRBJ2-6; TRBD2 matches at 10 bases. The CDR3 sequence is 18 residues long. V lost 1 base to trimming and J lost 2 bases; unmatched junction nucleotides: 5. Germline V lookup: CDR1 LGHDT, CDR2 YNNKEL (reference sequence). The CDR3 DNA follows: TGTGCCAGCAGCCAAGTAAGCGGGGGGGCCCCTGGGGCCAACGTCCTGACTTTC. Amino acids: CASSQVSGGAPGANVLTF.

The chain uses TRBV12-5 and TRBJ1-2; D remains ambiguous. This CDR3 has 13 residues. Germline V gene data show CDR1 as LGHNT and CDR2 as FRNRAP. Trimming removed 2 bases at V and 2 bases at J, with 6 bases between. CDR3 residues: CASGLSENYGYTF. CDR3 DNA sequence: TGTGCTAGTGGTTTGTCAGAAAACTATGGCTACACCTTC.

The genes are TRBV2 and TRBJ2-4; 11 nucleotides agree with TRBD2. Germline V gives CDR1 SNHLY, CDR2 FYNNEI. The CDR3 is 15 amino acids. Germline trimming cut 2 bases from V and 5 bases from J; bases unmatched to any gene: 2. The CDR3 DNA sequence: TGTGCCAGCAGTGAAATACTAGCGGGGGAAAACATTCAGTACTTC. Translation gives CASSEILAGENIQYF.

The chain uses TRBV21-1 and TRBJ1-1; the D call in the table, TRBD1, was not verified against the DNA. TRBV21-1 is an annotated pseudogene. The CDR3 length is 17 residues. The CDR3 here is CASSKEGQFRVDTEAFF. The CDR3 bases are TGTGCCAGCAGCAAAGAGGGACAGTTTAGGGTCGACACTGAAGCTTTCTTT.

This clone came up a few times. The rearrangement uses TRBV11-3 and TRBJ2-3, with 13 bases lining up with TRBD2. The CDR3 is 16 residues long. The J segment lost 0 bases and the V segment lost 5 bases, leaving 2 bases of the junction unmatched. Germline loops: CDR1 SGHNT, CDR2 YENEEA. CDR3 amino acids: CASSLGLAGSTDTQYF. The CDR3 DNA reads TGTGCCAGCAGCCTGGGACTAGCGGGGAGCACAGATACGCAGTATTTT.

This sequence joins TRBV19 and TRBJ1-1; D might be TRBD1 (5 bases). Germline CDR1 LNHDA, CDR2 SQIVND (reference sequence). CDR3 length: 17 residues. Deletions cut 5 bases from V and 0 bases from J, with 19 bases between. The CDR3 nucleotides read TGTGCCAGTAGTCATGATATGAGGCAGGGAATGAACACTGAAGCTTTCTTT. Its translation is CASSHDMRQGMNTEAFF.

The chain uses TRBV6-5 and TRBJ2-7; TRBD2 matches 8 bases. There are 14 residues in the CDR3. V lost 9 bases and J lost 3; bases outside the gene matches: 10. The V gene's germline CDR1 is MNHEY and CDR2 SVGAGI. The CDR3 DNA reads TGTGCCAGTACCGGGACTAGGGTCGGCTACGAGCAGTACTTC. Its protein product is CASTGTRVGYEQYF.